This TCR beta chain was sequenced for a study of blood T cell repertoires in COVID-19. The wider study: Sites in the United States, Italy and Spain provided acute and convalescent COVID-19 samples. The cDNA or gDNA used as material had been derived from T cells, B-cell-depleted T cells, or PBMCs.

Original methodology: It was from reference gene primer amplification that nucleated cell counts were estimated. Generated by immunoSEQ multiplex PCR, the TCRdb table keeps only in-frame clones and is missing some. D and trimming were read from the DNA, whereas the V and J calls and clone size are those reported in that table. The repertoire holds 150,000 or so clones, with over 75% as singletons. In its sample, this clone was seen once. Germline V gene sequence: CDR1 LNHDA, CDR2 SQIVND (reference sequence). Trimming removed 7 bases at V and 2 bases at J, with 11 bases between. The CDR3 runs to 13 residues. Cohort assignment relied on participant-reported clinical history.

Source material: PBMCs or T cells enriched from blood (not recorded which). This TCR derives from a human donor with acute COVID-19. The donor label of this sample is uncertain. V usage is TRBV19 and J usage is TRBJ1-2, with unresolved D. The CDR3 loop reads CASNTRPNYGYTF. CDR3 DNA sequence: TGTGCCAGTAATACTAGACCCAACTATGGCTACACCTTC.